Reported below is one T cell receptor beta chain. Its antigen remains unknown. At one boundary the junction diverges from the germline segment, which might be a read error. The sample belongs to a study of T cells in narcolepsy. In the study overall: Donors had narcolepsy type 1 or type 2, or were healthy controls. Whole-study findings and limits: Same-patient CSF and blood CD4+ T cell clonotypes included HCRT-specific and TRIB2-specific autoreactive ones. Healthy controls reportedly lacked the autoreactive clonotypes serially found in patients' blood. No autoreactive T cell clone sequences appeared in some memory CD4+ repertoires.

CDR3 length: 15 amino acids. The V gene's germline CDR1 is MDHEN and CDR2 SYDVKM. Generated by immunoSEQ multiplex PCR, the TCRdb table keeps only in-frame clones and is missing some. Among tens of thousands of clones listed, about 85% were seen once. V usage is TRBV28 and J usage is TRBJ2-7; the match to TRBD2 covers 13 bases. The sample comprised CD45RA- memory CD4+ T cells from PBMCs. The clonotype comes from a human donor with narcolepsy. The CDR3 nucleotides read TGTGCCAGCAGTTCTCATTACTTGGGACTAGCGGGGCTAGACTTC. Its protein is CASSSHYLGLAGLDF.